This T cell receptor beta chain came from a study of cytomegalovirus exposure and HLA in healthy donors. The PCR ran on 60 Vbeta and 13 Jbeta primers. Only in-frame clones appear in the TCRdb table, and some are missing; sequencing was by immunoSEQ multiplex PCR. The table shows roughly 93,000 clones, with about 80% occurring only once. The germline gives CDR1 SGHRS, CDR2 YFSETQ. Trimming cost V 4 bases and J 7 bases; bases outside gene matches: 8. CDR3 length: 14 amino acids. The chain is built from TRBV5-1 and TRBJ2-1; 7 positions agree with TRBD1. The TCR sequence derives from a man aged 18 to 29 in good health and CMV-seropositive. The sequencing sample was made of PBMCs. In nucleotides, the CDR3 is TGCGCCAGCAGCCTCGGGACAGTGATAAATGAGCAGTTCTTC. It translates to CASSLGTVINEQFF. The full variable domain, in which reference TRBV5-1 and TRBJ2-1 provide the parts outside the CDR3, is KAGVTQTPRYLIKTRGQQVTLSCSPISGHRSVSWYQQTPGQGLQFLFEYFSETQRNKGNFPGRFSGRQFSNSRSEMNVSTLELGDSALYLCASSLGTVINEQFFGPGTRLTVL.